A selection of T cell receptor beta chains follows, all from one sample in a study of cytomegalovirus exposure and HLA in healthy donors. Assay: immunoSEQ multiplex PCR; the TCRdb copy retains only in-frame clones and omits some. Altogether some 80,000 clones are present, around 81% being singletons, with the ten largest covering over 4.5%. The sequencing sample was made of PBMCs. The source is a man aged 18 to 35 in good health and CMV-seropositive. Each CDR3 is given with its conserved first and last residue. Each record gives: clone size, D gene, V gene, J gene, CDR3 DNA, CDR3 protein. A D gene is named only where the DNA matches it firmly. Expanded clones are given a class, and other clones once, few, many or no size at all.

clone_size: -
d_call: -
v_call: TRBV7-6
j_call: TRBJ1-5
cdr3_nt: TGTGCCACGGGAAGAGATCAGCCCCAGCATTTT
cdr3_aa: CATGRDQPQHF

clone_size: -
d_call: TRBD2
v_call: TRBV4-1
j_call: TRBJ2-5
cdr3_nt: TGCGCCAGCAGCCAGTGGGCGGGAGAGCAAGAGACCCAGTACTTC
cdr3_aa: CASSQWAGEQETQYF

clone_size: -
d_call: TRBD1
v_call: TRBV29-1
j_call: TRBJ2-7
cdr3_nt: TGCAGCGTTGGAGGGACAGGAACGGCCTACGAGCAGTACTTC
cdr3_aa: CSVGGTGTAYEQYF

clone_size: -
d_call: TRBD2
v_call: TRBV5-1
j_call: TRBJ2-3
cdr3_nt: TGCGCCAGCAGCTTGGGGCTAGCGGGAAGCACAGATACGCAGTATTTT
cdr3_aa: CASSLGLAGSTDTQYF

clone_size: once
d_call: -
v_call: TRBV14
j_call: TRBJ2-1
cdr3_nt: TGTGCCAGCAAGGGGGAAGGTGTAGTGTTCTTC
cdr3_aa: CASKGEGVVFF

clone_size: -
d_call: TRBD1
v_call: TRBV27
j_call: TRBJ1-1
cdr3_nt: TGTGCCAGCAGTTCAGGGGGGTTGAGTGAAGCTTTCTTT
cdr3_aa: CASSSGGLSEAFF

clone_size: -
d_call: -
v_call: TRBV7-2
j_call: TRBJ1-5
cdr3_nt: TGTGCCAGCAGTATGATGGAGAATCAGCCCCAGCATTTT
cdr3_aa: CASSMMENQPQHF

clone_size: -
d_call: -
v_call: TRBV7-9
j_call: TRBJ2-3
cdr3_nt: TGTGCCAGCAGCTTAACAGGGATAGATACGCAGTATTTT
cdr3_aa: CASSLTGIDTQYF

clone_size: few
d_call: -
v_call: TRBV4-2
j_call: TRBJ1-4
cdr3_nt: TGTGCCAGCAGCCAACCCGAGGGCGGAGGGCCTGAAAAACTGTTTTTT
cdr3_aa: CASSQPEGGGPEKLFF

clone_size: -
d_call: TRBD2
v_call: TRBV28
j_call: TRBJ2-7
cdr3_nt: TGTGCCAGCAGCCGCGGACTAGCGGGAGGCGAGCAGTACTTC
cdr3_aa: CASSRGLAGGEQYF

clone_size: -
d_call: -
v_call: TRBV11-3
j_call: TRBJ1-1
cdr3_nt: TGTGCCAGCAGCCCGAGGACAGCCGGCATTGAAGCTTTCTTT
cdr3_aa: CASSPRTAGIEAFF

clone_size: -
d_call: TRBD2
v_call: TRBV25-1
j_call: TRBJ2-5
cdr3_nt: TGTGCCAGCAGAGACAGTTTAGCGGGAGAAGAGACCCAGTACTTC
cdr3_aa: CASRDSLAGEETQYF

clone_size: -
d_call: -
v_call: TRBV28
j_call: TRBJ1-2
cdr3_nt: TGTGCCAGCCAGACCGGGACACGTTACTATGGCTACACCTTC
cdr3_aa: CASQTGTRYYGYTF

clone_size: -
d_call: -
v_call: TRBV13
j_call: TRBJ1-1
cdr3_nt: TGTGCCAGCAGCTTCGGCGGGGCGAACACTGAAGCTTTCTTT
cdr3_aa: CASSFGGANTEAFF

clone_size: -
d_call: -
v_call: TRBV11-2
j_call: TRBJ1-5
cdr3_nt: TGTGCCAGCAGCTTAGATGGAACAGGTTATCAGCCCCAGCATTTT
cdr3_aa: CASSLDGTGYQPQHF

clone_size: -
d_call: -
v_call: TRBV2
j_call: TRBJ2-7
cdr3_nt: TGTGCCAGCAGTAATCCCGGGACACCGAGTCCCTGGGAGCAGTACTTC
cdr3_aa: CASSNPGTPSPWEQYF

clone_size: -
d_call: TRBD1
v_call: TRBV7-8
j_call: TRBJ1-2
cdr3_nt: TGTGCCACCAACACAGGGGGGGGAGGCTACACCTTC
cdr3_aa: CATNTGGGGYTF

clone_size: -
d_call: -
v_call: TRBV9
j_call: TRBJ2-5
cdr3_nt: TGTGCCAGCAGCGTAGATCAGGGCCCAGGGACCCAGTACTTC
cdr3_aa: CASSVDQGPGTQYF

clone_size: -
d_call: TRBD2
v_call: TRBV6-5
j_call: TRBJ2-7
cdr3_nt: TGTGCCAGCAGCATCATAGCGGGAGCCTACGAGCAGTACTTC
cdr3_aa: CASSIIAGAYEQYF

clone_size: -
d_call: -
v_call: TRBV15
j_call: TRBJ2-1
cdr3_nt: TGTGCCACCAGCGGTTCTCCCAGCTCCTACAATGAGCAGTTCTTC
cdr3_aa: CATSGSPSSYNEQFF

clone_size: -
d_call: -
v_call: TRBV27
j_call: TRBJ2-7
cdr3_nt: TGTGCCAGCAGGGAGGGGACAGCCTCCTACGAGCAGTACTTC
cdr3_aa: CASREGTASYEQYF

clone_size: few
d_call: -
v_call: TRBV6-5
j_call: TRBJ1-2
cdr3_nt: TGTGCCAGCAGTTTCGGCGGGGGGGCTAACTATGGCTACACCTTC
cdr3_aa: CASSFGGGANYGYTF

clone_size: -
d_call: -
v_call: TRBV21-1
j_call: TRBJ1-1
cdr3_nt: TGTGCCAGCAGCAATCAAATGGCAAAGAACACTGAAGCTTTCTTT
cdr3_aa: CASSNQMAKNTEAFF

clone_size: -
d_call: -
v_call: TRBV28
j_call: TRBJ1-5
cdr3_nt: TGTGCCACCCGCGGGCTGGATCAGCCCCAGCATTTT
cdr3_aa: CATRGLDQPQHF

clone_size: once
d_call: TRBD2
v_call: TRBV13
j_call: TRBJ2-7
cdr3_nt: TGTGCCAGCAGTCGGGCGGGGGGGAAGGTCTACGAGCAGTACTTC
cdr3_aa: CASSRAGGKVYEQYF

clone_size: -
d_call: -
v_call: TRBV18
j_call: TRBJ2-5
cdr3_nt: TGTGCCAGCTCACCATCGTCAGGGCACGAGACCCAGTACTTC
cdr3_aa: CASSPSSGHETQYF

clone_size: few
d_call: -
v_call: TRBV5-1
j_call: TRBJ2-7
cdr3_nt: TGCGCCAGCAGCTTTTCGACGGGAAAGCAGTACTTC
cdr3_aa: CASSFSTGKQYF

clone_size: -
d_call: -
v_call: TRBV19
j_call: TRBJ1-1
cdr3_nt: TGTGCCAGTAGTATTCTACTAAACGCTGAAGCTTTCTTT
cdr3_aa: CASSILLNAEAFF

clone_size: -
d_call: TRBD2
v_call: TRBV4-2
j_call: TRBJ2-7
cdr3_nt: TGTGCCAGCAGCCTTCCCAGGAGTAGCGGGATCTACGAGCAGTACTTC
cdr3_aa: CASSLPRSSGIYEQYF

clone_size: -
d_call: TRBD2
v_call: TRBV29-1
j_call: TRBJ2-2
cdr3_nt: TGCAGCGCTTCCCAGGGGGTAGCGGGAGACACCGGGGAGCTGTTTTTT
cdr3_aa: CSASQGVAGDTGELFF

clone_size: -
d_call: -
v_call: TRBV28
j_call: TRBJ1-1
cdr3_nt: TGTGCCAGCAAGCCGGCAGGGCACCGTATCTTTGAAGCTTTCTTT
cdr3_aa: CASKPAGHRIFEAFF

clone_size: -
d_call: -
v_call: TRBV5-1
j_call: TRBJ1-2
cdr3_nt: TGCGCCAGCAGCGACCCAGGGGACTATGGCTACACCTTC
cdr3_aa: CASSDPGDYGYTF

clone_size: -
d_call: -
v_call: TRBV11-2
j_call: TRBJ1-1
cdr3_nt: TGTGCCAGCAGCCCTAGTGGTAGTGAAGCTTTCTTT
cdr3_aa: CASSPSGSEAFF

clone_size: -
d_call: -
v_call: TRBV28
j_call: TRBJ1-2
cdr3_nt: TGTGCCAGCAGTTTCGGGTATCGGTACACCTTC
cdr3_aa: CASSFGYRYTF

clone_size: -
d_call: TRBD1
v_call: TRBV6-5
j_call: TRBJ2-7
cdr3_nt: TGTGCCAGCAGAGGGACAGTGGCTGGTATCTACGAGCAGTACTTC
cdr3_aa: CASRGTVAGIYEQYF

clone_size: -
d_call: -
v_call: TRBV25-1
j_call: TRBJ2-7
cdr3_nt: TGTGCCAGCAGTGATTCAGGCAGGGCACACGAGCAGTACTTC
cdr3_aa: CASSDSGRAHEQYF

clone_size: -
d_call: TRBD1
v_call: TRBV10-2
j_call: TRBJ1-5
cdr3_nt: TGCGCCAGCAGTGAAGGGACAGGGGCCCAGCGTGGGCCCCAGCATTTT
cdr3_aa: CASSEGTGAQRGPQHF

clone_size: -
d_call: -
v_call: TRBV10-1
j_call: TRBJ2-7
cdr3_nt: TGCGCCAGCAGTGAGGCAGGACTCCCCTACGAGCAGTACTTC
cdr3_aa: CASSEAGLPYEQYF

clone_size: -
d_call: TRBD1
v_call: TRBV18
j_call: TRBJ1-2
cdr3_nt: TGTGCCAGCTTCCGGGACAGGGATCGCTATGGCTACACCTTC
cdr3_aa: CASFRDRDRYGYTF

clone_size: once
d_call: -
v_call: TRBV28
j_call: TRBJ1-2
cdr3_nt: TGTGCCAGCAGTTTATCGAACTATGGCTACACCTTC
cdr3_aa: CASSLSNYGYTF

clone_size: -
d_call: TRBD1
v_call: TRBV2
j_call: TRBJ1-2
cdr3_nt: TGTGCCAGCAGTGAAGCGCTTAGCAGGGGGCTGGTGGGCTACACCTTC
cdr3_aa: CASSEALSRGLVGYTF

clone_size: -
d_call: -
v_call: TRBV27
j_call: TRBJ1-5
cdr3_nt: TGTGCCAGCACCGTCCCAGGTCAGCCCCAGCATTTT
cdr3_aa: CASTVPGQPQHF

clone_size: -
d_call: -
v_call: TRBV7-3
j_call: TRBJ2-7
cdr3_nt: TGTGCCAGCAGCTTATGGCAGGGGCATGGGCAGTACTTC
cdr3_aa: CASSLWQGHGQYF

clone_size: once
d_call: -
v_call: TRBV5-1
j_call: TRBJ2-7
cdr3_nt: TGCGCCAGCAGCTTGGCCAGTGGAGGGCCGATTCCCACAGAGCAGTACTTC
cdr3_aa: CASSLASGGPIPTEQYF

clone_size: -
d_call: -
v_call: TRBV10-3
j_call: TRBJ1-4
cdr3_nt: TGTGCCATCAGTGAAGGGTGGGGAGATGAAAAACTGTTTTTT
cdr3_aa: CAISEGWGDEKLFF

clone_size: -
d_call: TRBD1
v_call: TRBV6-1
j_call: TRBJ1-5
cdr3_nt: TGTGCCAGCAGGGAACGCCCGGGACAGGGGAATCAGCCCCAGCATTTT
cdr3_aa: CASRERPGQGNQPQHF

clone_size: -
d_call: -
v_call: TRBV5-4
j_call: TRBJ2-7
cdr3_nt: TGTGCCAGCAGCTTGAAGGAGGCCTACGAGCAGTACTTC
cdr3_aa: CASSLKEAYEQYF

clone_size: once
d_call: TRBD1
v_call: TRBV7-8
j_call: TRBJ2-1
cdr3_nt: TGTGCCAGCGGCCCCGGGACAGGGTTCGGTGAGCAGTTCTTC
cdr3_aa: CASGPGTGFGEQFF

clone_size: -
d_call: -
v_call: TRBV29-1
j_call: TRBJ2-7
cdr3_nt: TGCAGCGTTCGGCAGGGTAACTACGAGCAGTACTTC
cdr3_aa: CSVRQGNYEQYF

clone_size: -
d_call: TRBD2
v_call: TRBV6-5
j_call: TRBJ2-1
cdr3_nt: TGTGCCAGCAGCACCGTAGCGGGATTCCCCGAGGAGCAGTTCTTC
cdr3_aa: CASSTVAGFPEEQFF

clone_size: once
d_call: TRBD1
v_call: TRBV7-9
j_call: TRBJ2-7
cdr3_nt: TGTGCCAGCAGCTCCGACCGGGACAGGGGGTATCGGGAGCAGTACTTC
cdr3_aa: CASSSDRDRGYREQYF

clone_size: -
d_call: -
v_call: TRBV6-1
j_call: TRBJ1-4
cdr3_nt: TGTGCCAGCAGTGAGTTGGGGCCCCGATGGGAAAAACTGTTTTTT
cdr3_aa: CASSELGPRWEKLFF

clone_size: few
d_call: TRBD1
v_call: TRBV7-3
j_call: TRBJ1-1
cdr3_nt: TGTGCCAGCAGCTTAAGCCCCGGACAGGCGGTTGCTGAAGCTTTCTTT
cdr3_aa: CASSLSPGQAVAEAFF

clone_size: few
d_call: -
v_call: TRBV6-5
j_call: TRBJ2-7
cdr3_nt: TGTGCCAGCAGTTACTCCGGGACACCAGACTCCTACGAGCAGTACTTC
cdr3_aa: CASSYSGTPDSYEQYF

clone_size: few
d_call: TRBD2
v_call: TRBV9
j_call: TRBJ2-1
cdr3_nt: TGTGCCAGCAGCGTAGCTAGCGGGCCCCCTCGTGAGCAGTTCTTC
cdr3_aa: CASSVASGPPREQFF

clone_size: few
d_call: -
v_call: TRBV12-5
j_call: TRBJ1-2
cdr3_nt: TGTGCTAGTGGTTTGGGCCTCATAGACTATGGCTACACCTTC
cdr3_aa: CASGLGLIDYGYTF

clone_size: -
d_call: -
v_call: TRBV15
j_call: TRBJ2-7
cdr3_nt: TGTGCCACCAGCAGAGCTTCGGGGACATACTCCTACGAGCAGTACTTC
cdr3_aa: CATSRASGTYSYEQYF

clone_size: -
d_call: -
v_call: TRBV6-5
j_call: TRBJ1-1
cdr3_nt: TGTGCCAGCAGTTACAGGTTTCCCCGGGCTGAAGCTTTCTTT
cdr3_aa: CASSYRFPRAEAFF

clone_size: -
d_call: TRBD2
v_call: TRBV10-1
j_call: TRBJ2-3
cdr3_nt: TGCGCCAGCAGTGAAGGTCTAGCGGACACAGATACGCAGTATTTT
cdr3_aa: CASSEGLADTDTQYF